The source of this TCR beta chain is a study of blood T cells in healthy people across ages. General study points: Roughly linear age-related decline in beta diversity appeared, significant by age approximately 41. Conclusively comparing naive with antigen-experienced cells was impossible with unsorted PBMCs. Relative to aged donors, long-lived donors carried more naive CD4+ cells and displayed higher diversity.

The second PCR ran about 6 to 12 cycles with a sample-barcoded 5' primer and J-beta primers. TCRdb itself ran the 5' RACE reads through MiXCR, one entry per CDR3 protein. Altogether 1.5 million to 2 million distinct CDR3 sequences are present, roughly 30% being singletons, with the ten largest covering about 8%. Trimming left V 5 bases short and J 4 bases short, with 10 bases between. The CDR3 contains 13 residues. From germline, CDR1 is MNHEY and CDR2 SMNVEV (reference sequence). About this clonotype: Its target is unknown.

This TCR was recovered from a woman aged 25-40 years in good health. The V gene is TRBV27, the J gene TRBJ2-3; the D is unclear. Specimen: blood. DNA for the CDR3: TGTGCCAGCAGTGGCCGAAAGGCAGATACGCAGTATTTT. It translates to CASSGRKADTQYF.